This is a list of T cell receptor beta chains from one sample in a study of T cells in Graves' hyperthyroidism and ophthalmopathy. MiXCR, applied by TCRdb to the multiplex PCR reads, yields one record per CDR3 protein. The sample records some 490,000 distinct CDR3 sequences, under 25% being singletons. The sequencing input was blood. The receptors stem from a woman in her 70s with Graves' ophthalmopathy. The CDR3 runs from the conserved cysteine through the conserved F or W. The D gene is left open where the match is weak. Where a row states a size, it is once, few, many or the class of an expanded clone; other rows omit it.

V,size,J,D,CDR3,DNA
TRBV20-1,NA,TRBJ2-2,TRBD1,CSARGGGQGADGELFF,TGCAGTGCTAGAGGGGGGGGACAGGGGGCCGACGGGGAGCTGTTTTTT
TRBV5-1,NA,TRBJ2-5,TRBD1,CASSRGQTSYQETQYF,TGCGCCAGCAGCCGGGGACAGACCTCGTACCAAGAGACCCAGTACTTC
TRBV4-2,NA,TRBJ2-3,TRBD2,CASSQEGDYTDTQYF,TGTGCCAGCAGCCAAGAAGGGGACTACACAGATACGCAGTATTTT
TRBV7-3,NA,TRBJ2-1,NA,CASSLAGSGDEQFF,TGTGCCAGCAGCTTAGCCGGTTCTGGGGATGAGCAGTTCTTC
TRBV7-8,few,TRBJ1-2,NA,CASSLTPAGQLLPGGYTF,TGTGCCAGCAGCTTAACGCCCGCAGGACAGCTGTTGCCGGGTGGCTACACCTTC
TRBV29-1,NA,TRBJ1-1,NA,CSVDLTEAFF,TGCAGCGTTGATCTTACTGAAGCTTTCTTT
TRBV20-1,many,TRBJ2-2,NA,CSASVGNTGELFF,TGCAGTGCTAGTGTGGGGAACACCGGGGAGCTGTTTTTT
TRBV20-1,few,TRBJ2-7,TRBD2,CSAPRGRTSVTYEQYF,TGCAGTGCTCCTCGGGGTAGGACTAGCGTAACCTACGAGCAGTACTTC
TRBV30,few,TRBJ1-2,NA,CAWKSGSVYGYTF,TGTGCCTGGAAATCCGGGAGCGTCTATGGCTACACCTTC
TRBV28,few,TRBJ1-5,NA,CASNGGTRQPQHF,TGTGCCAGCAATGGGGGGACGCGGCAGCCCCAGCATTTT
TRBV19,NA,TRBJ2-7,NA,CASSRRHPYEQYF,TGTGCCAGTAGTCGGAGACACCCCTACGAGCAGTACTTC
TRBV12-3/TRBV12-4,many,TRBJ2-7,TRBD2,CASSRPTSGRAGEQYF,TGTGCCAGCAGTAGGCCGACTAGCGGGAGGGCGGGGGAGCAGTACTTC
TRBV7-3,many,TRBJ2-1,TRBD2,CASSLSSGGYNEQFF,TGTGCCAGCAGCTTGTCTAGCGGGGGCTACAATGAGCAGTTCTTC
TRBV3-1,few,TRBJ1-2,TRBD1,CASSLGAGGYYGYTF,TGTGCCAGCAGCCTGGGCGCAGGGGGCTACTATGGCTACACCTTC
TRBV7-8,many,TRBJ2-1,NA,CASSPISSYNEQFF,TGTGCCAGCAGCCCTATAAGCTCCTACAATGAGCAGTTCTTC
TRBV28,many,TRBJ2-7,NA,CASTGAAQQYF,TGTGCCAGCACCGGTGCCGCCCAGCAGTACTTC
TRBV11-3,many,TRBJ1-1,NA,CASSFRAGTEAFF,TGTGCCAGCAGCTTCCGGGCGGGCACTGAAGCTTTCTTT
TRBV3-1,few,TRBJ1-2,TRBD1,CASSQDPGTGLHGYTF,TGTGCCAGCAGCCAAGATCCGGGGACAGGGTTACATGGCTACACCTTC
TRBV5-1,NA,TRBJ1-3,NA,CASSPADTGNTIYF,TGCGCCAGCAGCCCCGCGGACACTGGAAACACCATATATTTT
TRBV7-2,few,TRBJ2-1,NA,CASSRDRAGSNEQFF,TGTGCCAGCAGCCGCGACAGGGCGGGGAGTAATGAGCAGTTCTTC
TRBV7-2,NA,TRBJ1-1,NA,CASSLGLGSFKAFF,TGTGCCAGCAGCTTAGGTTTGGGCAGTTTTAAAGCTTTCTTT
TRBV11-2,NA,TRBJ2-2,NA,CASSLTDSNTGELFF,TGTGCCAGCAGCCTAACGGACAGCAACACCGGGGAGCTGTTTTTT
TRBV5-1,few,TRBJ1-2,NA,CASSLDREGYTF,TGCGCCAGCAGCTTGGATCGGGAAGGCTACACCTTC
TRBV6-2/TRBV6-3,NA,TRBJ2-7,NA,CASSDGQGLGLRGEQYF,TGTGCCAGCAGCGATGGACAAGGACTCGGTTTACGGGGCGAGCAGTACTTC
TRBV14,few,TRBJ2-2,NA,CASSQDWLGWGTGELFF,TGTGCCAGCAGCCAAGATTGGCTGGGATGGGGTACCGGGGAGCTGTTTTTT
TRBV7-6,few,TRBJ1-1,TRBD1,CASSVGQTGDQNTEAFF,TGTGCCAGCAGCGTAGGCCAGACAGGGGACCAGAACACTGAAGCTTTCTTT
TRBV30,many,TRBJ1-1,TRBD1,CAWKRDRDTEAFF,TGTGCCTGGAAAAGGGACAGGGACACTGAAGCTTTCTTT
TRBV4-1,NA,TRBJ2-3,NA,CASSQESGPLDTQYF,TGCGCCAGCAGCCAAGAATCTGGTCCTTTGGATACGCAGTATTTT
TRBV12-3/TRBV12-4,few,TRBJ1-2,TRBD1,CASSLAGQPPGYGYTF,TGTGCCAGCAGTTTAGCGGGACAGCCCCCGGGGTATGGCTACACCTTC
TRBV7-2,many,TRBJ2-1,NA,CASSYPGRNLGNEQFF,TGTGCCAGCAGCTACCCGGGACGTAACCTCGGGAATGAGCAGTTCTTC
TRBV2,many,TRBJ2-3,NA,CASSGGTDTQYF,TGTGCCAGCAGTGGGGGGACAGATACGCAGTATTTT
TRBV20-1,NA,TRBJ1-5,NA,CSADPQGSSNQPQHF,TGCAGTGCTGACCCCCAAGGTAGCAGCAATCAGCCCCAGCATTTT
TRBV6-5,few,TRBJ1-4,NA,CASSYSGRGEKLFF,TGTGCCAGCAGTTACTCTGGGAGGGGTGAAAAACTGTTTTTT
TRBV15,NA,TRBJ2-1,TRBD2,CATSSTSGTNPYNEQFF,TGTGCCACCAGCAGCACTAGCGGGACAAATCCATACAATGAGCAGTTCTTC
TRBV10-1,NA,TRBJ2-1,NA,CASSPDLDSYNEQFF,TGCGCCAGCAGTCCGGATTTAGACTCCTACAATGAGCAGTTCTTC
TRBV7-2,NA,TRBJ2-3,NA,CAGSLVGGTSTDTQYF,TGTGCCGGCAGCTTAGTTGGGGGGACTAGCACAGATACGCAGTATTTT
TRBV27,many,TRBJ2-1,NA,CASSSWGYNEQFF,TGTGCCAGCAGTTCTTGGGGCTACAATGAGCAGTTCTTC
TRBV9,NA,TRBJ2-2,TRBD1,CASSRQGGPRTGELFF,TGTGCCAGCAGTCGACAGGGGGGACCGCGCACCGGGGAGCTGTTTTTT